This TCR beta chain was recorded in a study of blood T cell repertoires in COVID-19. Produced via immunoSEQ multiplex PCR; TCRdb's table is partial and in-frame only. Of under 250,000 clones listed, more than 75% are singletons. CDR1 is SGHTA, CDR2 FQGNSA, per germline. This CDR3 has 14 residues. V dropped 6 bases and J dropped 0 bases, with 9 bases sitting between them. The sequencing sample was made of peripheral blood. This receptor was identified in a woman aged 65 to 85 with COVID-19, enrolled during active disease. The chain has TRBV7-2 and TRBJ1-3; maybe TRBD1 (5 bases). As DNA, the CDR3 is TGTGCCAGCAGGGGGGGGGACTCTGGAAACACCATATATTTT. Amino acid sequence: CASRGGDSGNTIYF.